The clone carrying this T cell receptor (beta chain) occurred a few times. Vbeta (60) and Jbeta (13) primers were used in the PCR. Only in-frame clones appear in the TCRdb table, and some are missing; sequencing was by immunoSEQ multiplex PCR. This sample has around 130,000 clones, with over 65% found just once. J was trimmed by 4 bases and V by 7 bases; bases with no gene match: 8. The CDR3 extends over 15 amino acids. Germline assignment: CDR1 MNHEY and CDR2 SMNVEV (reference sequence). This sample stems from a study of cytomegalovirus exposure and HLA in healthy donors. The TCR comes from a woman aged 40-49 years in good health and CMV-seropositive. The sample taken for sequencing was PBMCs. V and J are TRBV27 and TRBJ2-1; 9 bases line up with TRBD2. CDR3 coding DNA: TGTGCCAGCACCCTAGCGGGGTCACAATACAATGAGCAGTTCTTC. The encoded protein is CASTLAGSQYNEQFF.